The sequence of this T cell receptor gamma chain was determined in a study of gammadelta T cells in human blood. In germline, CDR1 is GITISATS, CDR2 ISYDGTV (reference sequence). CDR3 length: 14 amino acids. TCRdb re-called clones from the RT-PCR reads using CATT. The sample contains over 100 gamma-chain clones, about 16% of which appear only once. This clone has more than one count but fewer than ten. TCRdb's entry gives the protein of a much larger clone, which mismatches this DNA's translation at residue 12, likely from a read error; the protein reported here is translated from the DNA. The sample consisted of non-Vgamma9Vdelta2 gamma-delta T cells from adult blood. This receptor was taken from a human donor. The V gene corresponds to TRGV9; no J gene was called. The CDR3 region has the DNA TGTGCCTTGTGGGAAGATACCACTGGTTGGTTCATGATATTT. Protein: CALWEDTTGWFMIF.